This T cell receptor beta chain was captured in a study of T cells after yellow fever vaccination. Regarding the study as a whole: The booster response re-showed most primary clones: around 96% CD4, around 85% CD8. Across the CD4 and CD8 compartments, a small share of clonotypes was present in both.

Via MiXCR, TCRdb re-called the 5' RACE reads, giving one row per CDR3 protein. The table has 150,000 to 200,000 distinct CDR3 sequences, approximately 9.7% seen once. About this clonotype itself: Its cognate antigen is unknown.

CDR1 is SQVTM and CDR2 is ANQGSEA in the germline V gene. There are 14 residues in the CDR3. The V and J ends lost 6 bases and 4 bases respectively, with 16 bases between them. The source was CD8+ T cells sorted from PBMCs, collected 45 days after the yellow fever booster vaccination. The TCR originated in a man aged 18-30 years who received the YFV17D yellow fever vaccine. This chain links TRBV29-1 with TRBJ1-3, with a weak D call TRBD1 (5 bases). In nucleotides, the CDR3 is TGCAGCGTCAGGGTCCTGGAGGCGGGAAACACCATATATTTT. Its protein product is CSVRVLEAGNTIYF.